Below, 14 T cell receptor beta chains from the same sample are listed, as sequenced in a study of T-cell reconstitution after alpha-beta-depleted transplantation in children. This sample's TCRbeta library carried unique molecular identifier barcodes. In TCRdb, the PCR reads were re-called with MiXCR into one record per CDR3 protein. Of under 250,000 distinct CDR3 sequences detected, roughly 6.6% appear once; the ten largest clones hold around 5%. Sequences were derived from PBMCs, sampled before TCRalphabeta/CD19-depleted stem cell transplant. These TCRs come from a boy between 2 and 10 years old with acute lymphoblastic leukemia, due to receive a stem cell transplant.

This rearrangement joins TRBV6-5 to TRBJ1-1; no firm D call. Germline-derived CDR1 and CDR2 are MNHEY and SVGAGI. The CDR3 runs 15 residues. V gave up 0 bases and J gave up 2 bases, with 10 bases separating them. As DNA, the CDR3 is TGTGCCAGCAGTTACTCGGTGACGATAAACACTGAAGCTTTCTTT. This codes for CASSYSVTINTEAFF.

This clonotype came up a few times. The V gene is TRBV12-3 or TRBV12-4, the J gene TRBJ2-3; D is unresolved. This CDR3 region has 15 residues. V was pared by 7 bases and J by 6 bases, with 20 bases between. This chain's CDR3 is CASIQDPGRSDTQYF. The CDR3 nucleotides are TGTGCCAGCATCCAAGACCCCGGACGCTCTGATACGCAGTATTTT.

This clonotype was detected ten times or more. The chain has TRBV12-3 or TRBV12-4 and TRBJ2-5; 9 positions match TRBD1. This CDR3 contains 15 residues. J was trimmed by 5 bases and V by 4 bases; bases with no gene match: 8. For the CDR3, the DNA is TGTGCCAGCAGTTCTTGGGACAGGGAGGGGGAGACCCAGTACTTC. Its translation: CASSSWDREGETQYF.

This clonotype was recorded at least ten times. The V call is TRBV6-1, the J call TRBJ2-1; TRBD2 matches 7 bases. The V segment lost 4 bases and the J segment 9 bases; nucleotides outside the gene matches: 0. The germline gives CDR1 MNHNS, CDR2 SASEGT. This CDR3 is 11 amino acids long. CDR3 protein: CASSGGSEQFF. As DNA, the CDR3 is TGTGCCAGCAGTGGCGGGAGTGAGCAGTTCTTC.

This clonotype was recorded a few times. The chain combines TRBV7-9 with TRBJ1-1; maybe TRBD1 (6 bases). Trimming pared 4 bases from V and 3 bases from J, leaving 18 bases between. The CDR3 has 16 residues. Germline-derived CDR1 and CDR2 are SEHNR and FQNEAQ (reference sequence). The CDR3 DNA reads as TGTGCCAGCAGCTCTTCGGGATTAGGGGGAGACACTGAAGCTTTCTTT. This sequence encodes CASSSSGLGGDTEAFF.

Worth noting for this clonotype: The conserved closing phenylalanine or tryptophan is absent in this CDR3, likely reflecting a read error. V usage is TRBV12-3 or TRBV12-4 and J usage is TRBJ1-1; D remains unclear. This CDR3 region has 12 residues. Trimming stripped 3 bases from V and 4 bases from J, with 6 bases between. The CDR3 region is CASSFGGTEAFC. CDR3 coding DNA: TGTGCCAGCAGTTTTGGCGGCACTGAAGCTTTCTGT.

This clonotype was found many times. This rearrangement joins TRBV7-2 to TRBJ2-1, with D possibly matching TRBD2 (6 bases). Deletions cut 5 bases from V and 6 bases from J, with 20 bases between. The CDR3 runs 16 residues. The germline gives CDR1 SGHTA, CDR2 FQGNSA. CDR3 in DNA: TGTGCCAGCAGCCGGTTTGGGGGAGGCTTAAGCAATGAGCAGTTCTTC. Its protein product is CASSRFGGGLSNEQFF.

This clonotype was observed many times. The chain joins TRBV29-1 to TRBJ2-7, with 10 bases matching TRBD2. Germline lookup yields CDR1 SQVTM and CDR2 ANQGSEA. The trim removed 7 bases at V and 1 base at J, leaving 4 bases unmatched. The CDR3 extends over 13 amino acids. The CDR3 DNA reads TGCAGCGCAGTACTAGCGGGGTCCTACGAGCAGTACTTC. Protein: CSAVLAGSYEQYF.

This clonotype was observed many times. The rearrangement uses TRBV27 and TRBJ2-1; 13 bases align to TRBD2. The CDR3 has 15 residues. V lost 4 bases to trimming and J lost 4 bases; unmatched junction nucleotides: 1. The germline V gene encodes CDR1 MNHEY and CDR2 SMNVEV (reference sequence). In DNA, the CDR3 is TGTGCCAGCAGTTCGGGACTAGCGGGATACAATGAGCAGTTCTTC. Its translation: CASSSGLAGYNEQFF.

The chain is built from TRBV29-1 and TRBJ1-3; a weak D match, TRBD1 (6 bases). The CDR3 runs 13 residues. The V and J ends lost 5 bases and 0 bases respectively, with 8 bases between them. Germline V gene lookup returns CDR1 SQVTM and CDR2 ANQGSEA. The CDR3, as DNA: TGCAGCGTTCGCAGGGGCTCTGGAAACACCATATATTTT. It translates to CSVRRGSGNTIYF.

This clonotype was found many times. The gene calls are TRBV19 and TRBJ2-7, with D possibly being TRBD2 (6 bases). CDR1 and CDR2 (germline): LNHDA, SQIVND (reference sequence). The CDR3 loop spans 15 amino acids. V gave up 7 bases and J gave up 0 bases, with 16 bases separating them. CDR3: CASMPGDVSSYEQYF. For the CDR3, the DNA is TGTGCCAGTATGCCGGGGGACGTTTCCTCCTACGAGCAGTACTTC. Supplemented by reference TRBV19 and TRBJ2-7, the full variable domain reads DGGITQSPKYLFRKEGQNVTLSCEQNLNHDAMYWYRQDPGQGLRLIYYSQIVNDFQKGDIAEGYSVSREKKESFPLTVTSAQKNPTAFYLCASMPGDVSSYEQYFGPGTRLTVT.

This clonotype was observed a few times. The chain couples TRBV5-4 to TRBJ2-7, with D tentatively TRBD1 (6 bases). This CDR3 spans 14 amino acids. Trimming took 0 bases from V and 6 from J, leaving 13 bases between them. Germline values: CDR1 SGHNT, CDR2 YYREEE (reference sequence). This CDR3 reads CASSLGKTGSEQYF. CDR3 nucleotide sequence: TGTGCCAGCAGCTTGGGAAAAACAGGGTCCGAGCAGTACTTC.

This clonotype came up many times. The gene calls are TRBV27 and TRBJ1-5; D call uncertain. Trimming left V 1 base short and J 5 bases short, with 6 bases between. Germline V gene data show CDR1 as MNHEY and CDR2 as SMNVEV (reference sequence). The CDR3 is 13 residues long. In DNA, the CDR3 is TGTGCCAGCAGTTTATTGGGCGATCAGCCCCAGCATTTT. As protein: CASSLLGDQPQHF.

This clonotype was seen at least ten times. The chain joins TRBV4-3 to TRBJ2-2; the D is unclear. CDR3 length: 14 residues. Looked up from germline, CDR1 is LGHNA and CDR2 is YSLEER. The V end lost 1 base, the J end lost 4 bases, and 7 bases lay between the germline ends. This CDR3 is CASSQAQVTGELFF. Here the CDR3 DNA reads TGCGCCAGCAGCCAAGCACAAGTCACCGGGGAGCTGTTTTTT.